These 18 T cell receptor beta chains came from one sample sequenced in a study of blood T cell repertoires in COVID-19. Profiling relied on immunoSEQ multiplex PCR, and the TCRdb table lists in-frame clones only, not all of them. The sample consists of roughly 200,000 clones, roughly 90% of them appearing once. The sequencing input was PBMCs or T cells enriched from blood (not recorded which). The source of these receptors is a man younger than 35 with acute COVID-19.

The CDR3 region is CASSYGTTYEQYF. The CDR3 DNA is TGCGCCAGCAGCTACGGGACAACCTACGAGCAGTACTTC. The rearrangement uses TRBV5-1 and TRBJ2-7, with D possibly being TRBD1 (6 bases). The germline V and J ends were trimmed by 3 bases and 2 bases, with 9 bases remaining between them. This CDR3 has 13 amino acids. Germline V gives CDR1 SGHRS, CDR2 YFSETQ.

The chain couples TRBV18 to TRBJ2-2; a possible D gene is TRBD2 (6 bases). The germline V gene has CDR1 KGHSH and CDR2 LQKENI. This CDR3 spans 15 amino acids. V was shortened by 2 bases and J by 5 bases, with 12 bases between the two germline ends. The DNA for the CDR3 is TGTGCCAGCTCACCAATGGGAAGCGGGACCGGGGAGCTGTTTTTT. Translated, it gives CASSPMGSGTGELFF.

This clone was seen just once. V gene TRBV5-1 combines with J gene TRBJ1-6; tentative D call: TRBD1 (5 bases). The V gene's germline CDR1 is SGHRS and CDR2 YFSETQ. V lost 2 bases to trimming and J lost 7 bases, with 13 bases between them. The CDR3 spans 15 residues. CDR3 nucleotide sequence: TGCGCCAGCAGCTTTGGTTCAGGGAACAATTCACCCCTCCACTTT. Translated, it gives CASSFGSGNNSPLHF.

A single count supports this clone. The chain carries TRBV3-1 (or the pseudogene TRBV3-2) and TRBJ2-1; a possible D gene is TRBD2 (6 bases). Germline assignment: CDR1 LGHDT and CDR2 YNNKEL (reference sequence). The CDR3 extends over 13 amino acids. Trimming left V 7 bases short and J 8 bases short, with 15 bases between. The CDR3 DNA reads as TGTGCCAGCACTGACGGGAGTGGCGATGAGCAGTTCTTC. Translation: CASTDGSGDEQFF.

This clone has only a few counts. The chain combines TRBV28 with TRBJ1-1, with a tentative D call TRBD1 (5 bases). The V end lost 7 bases, the J end lost 2 bases, and 11 bases lay between the germline ends. The CDR3 length is 13 residues. The germline CDR1 and CDR2 sequences are MDHEN and SYDVKM. Here the CDR3 DNA reads TGTGCCAGCAAGCGACAGCAAAACACTGAAGCTTTCTTT. Its protein is CASKRQQNTEAFF.

The V and J genes are TRBV11-3 and TRBJ2-3; 12 bases are shared with TRBD2. Trimming cost V 5 bases and J 5 bases; bases outside gene matches: 8. Germline CDR1 SGHNT, CDR2 YENEEA. CDR3 length equals 16 residues. The DNA for the CDR3 is TGTGCCAGCAGCCCCCGACTAGCGGGAGTGGGAGATACGCAGTATTTT. It translates to CASSPRLAGVGDTQYF.

The V gene is TRBV28, the J gene TRBJ2-5; TRBD1 matches 7 bases. In germline, CDR1 is MDHEN, CDR2 SYDVKM. J lost 4 bases, V lost 6 bases, and 11 bases had no gene match. The CDR3 loop spans 15 amino acids. Here the CDR3 DNA reads TGTGCCAGCAGGGTCGGGGCAGGGGGTGCAGAGACCCAGTACTTC. The encoded protein is CASRVGAGGAETQYF.

The table lists this clone with a few counts. This rearrangement joins TRBV27 to TRBJ2-7; 7 bases are a match to TRBD2. The germline V gene encodes CDR1 MNHEY and CDR2 SMNVEV (reference sequence). The CDR3 is 16 amino acids. With 3 bases clipped from V and 3 bases from J, the junction kept 11 bases outside the gene matches. CDR3 nucleotides: TGTGCCAGCAGTTTCGCTTCCCGGGACTACCGCTACGAGCAGTACTTC. This translates into CASSFASRDYRYEQYF.

The rearrangement joins TRBV5-8 to TRBJ1-1; possibly TRBD1 for D (5 bases). Per the germline V gene, CDR1 is SGHTS and CDR2 is YDEGEE. V lost 0 bases and J lost 1, with 7 bases in between. The CDR3 is 14 residues long. For the CDR3, the DNA is TGTGCCAGCAGCTTGGCAGGGTGGAACACTGAAGCTTTCTTT. Translated: CASSLAGWNTEAFF.

This clone has only one observation. In DNA, the CDR3 is TGTGCCAGCAGTTCCAGGACAGGGTCCTCGCAAGCCTATGGCTACACCTTC. Residues: CASSSRTGSSQAYGYTF. The chain is built from TRBV28 and TRBJ1-2; the match to TRBD1 covers 8 bases. CDR1 MDHEN and CDR2 SYDVKM come from the germline V gene. This CDR3 region has 17 residues. Losses at the gene ends were 4 bases for V and 4 bases for J; bases not matched to a gene: 14.

This clone was seen once. This sequence joins TRBV28 and TRBJ2-7; 8 nucleotides match TRBD1. Trimming took 5 bases from V and 3 from J; bases not matched to a gene: 9. The CDR3 covers 15 residues. The germline V gene encodes CDR1 MDHEN and CDR2 SYDVKM. The chain's CDR3 is CASSVSGTGGYEQYF. CDR3 nucleotide sequence: TGTGCCAGCAGTGTATCCGGGACAGGTGGCTACGAGCAGTACTTC. The full variable domain, rest sourced from reference TRBV28 and TRBJ2-7, is DVKVTQSSRYLVKRTGEKVFLECVQDMDHENMFWYRQDPGLGLRLIYFSYDVKMKEKGDIPEGYSVSREKKERFSLILESASTNQTSMYLCASSVSGTGGYEQYFGPGTRLTVT.

The V call is TRBV6-1, the J call TRBJ1-3, with TRBD1 matching 9 bases. J lost 0 bases, V lost 1 base, and 10 bases had no gene match. In germline, CDR1 is MNHNS, CDR2 SASEGT. There are 19 residues in the CDR3. CDR3 DNA sequence: TGTGCCAGCAGTGAAGTCTGGGGACAGGGTGGATTCTCTGGAAACACCATATATTTT. Protein product: CASSEVWGQGGFSGNTIYF.

This clone was seen just once. The rearrangement links TRBV5-5 to TRBJ2-1; 10 bases line up with TRBD2. The CDR3 totals 15 residues. The germline V gene encodes CDR1 SGHKS and CDR2 YYEKEE (reference sequence). V lost 0 bases and J lost 4; bases outside the gene matches: 1. The CDR3 sequence: CASSLGSGGYNEQFF. CDR3 sequence (DNA): TGTGCCAGCAGCTTGGGTAGCGGGGGGTACAATGAGCAGTTCTTC.

The chain is built from TRBV30 and TRBJ2-5, with D tentatively TRBD2 (5 bases). CDR1 and CDR2 from the germline V gene are GTSNPN and SVGIG (reference sequence). The CDR3 is 13 residues long. Between the trimmed V and J ends, which lost 1 base and 7 bases, there was a span of 13 bases. The CDR3 here is CAWSGEKEATQYF. In nucleotides, the CDR3 is TGTGCCTGGAGTGGTGAGAAGGAGGCGACCCAGTACTTC.

The chain uses TRBV14 and TRBJ2-1, with 9 bases aligning to TRBD2. The germline V gene has CDR1 SGHDN and CDR2 FVKESK. This CDR3 comprises 19 residues. With V trimmed by 0 bases and J by 8 bases, 17 bases remained unmatched. The CDR3 coding sequence is TGTGCCAGCAGCCAAGAACGAGGGTTGAGGCGGGAGGGCATCGATGAGCAGTTCTTC. Translation: CASSQERGLRREGIDEQFF.

This chain uses TRBV10-1 with TRBJ1-4, with 8 bases that match TRBD1. There are 13 residues in the CDR3. Per germline, CDR1 WNHNN and CDR2 SYGVQD (reference sequence). V lost 8 bases and J lost 7; bases outside the gene matches: 6. This chain's CDR3 is CASGGQGGEKLFF. The DNA of the CDR3 is TGCGCCAGCGGTGGACAGGGAGGTGAAAAACTGTTTTTT.

The gene calls are TRBV7-8 and TRBJ2-1; TRBD1 might be the D (5 bases). The CDR3 contains 13 residues. Germline V gene lookup returns CDR1 SGHVS and CDR2 FQNEAQ. V was clipped by 5 bases and J by 10 bases, with 15 bases between them. CDR3 sequence reads: CASSPGLSLEQFF. The CDR3 DNA follows: TGTGCCAGCAGCCCAGGGCTATCCCTGGAGCAGTTCTTC.

The chain couples TRBV6-4 to TRBJ2-1; perhaps TRBD2 as D (6 bases). Trimming removed 4 bases from V and 4 bases from J, with 14 bases in between. This CDR3 is built from 15 residues. The germline CDR1 and CDR2 sequences are MRHNA and SNTAGT. The CDR3 loop is CASSAFSGQYNEQFF. The CDR3 DNA is TGTGCCAGCAGTGCATTTAGCGGCCAATACAATGAGCAGTTCTTC.